A selection of T cell receptor beta chains follows, all from one sample in a study of blood T cell repertoires in COVID-19. TCRdb's table, derived via immunoSEQ multiplex PCR, lists solely in-frame clones and lacks some. The data contain more than 80,000 clones, around 87% of them singletons. Specimen: peripheral blood. The receptors stem from a man in his forties with acute or convalescent COVID-19. Each CDR3 is given with its conserved first and last residue. D genes are given only for firm matches. The size of a clone is reported for some rows only, either as once, few or many, or as a class for expanded clones.

j_call	v_call	clone_size	d_call	cdr3_nt	cdr3_aa
TRBJ2-3	TRBV7-6	NA	NA	TGTGCCAGCAGCCCCCCCCGTAGTACGCAGTATTTT	CASSPPRSTQYF
TRBJ2-2	TRBV12-3/TRBV12-4	NA	NA	TGTGCCAGCAGAATAACGGGGAAACTGTTTTTT	CASRITGKLFF
TRBJ1-2	TRBV5-1	NA	TRBD1	TGCGCCAGCAGCTTGGGAGGACAGGGACGGTCTATTGGCTACACCTTC	CASSLGGQGRSIGYTF
TRBJ1-5	TRBV5-1	NA	NA	TGCGCCAGCAGCTTGGAAGGGACTGGTCAGCCCCAGCATTTT	CASSLEGTGQPQHF
TRBJ1-5	TRBV4-1	NA	NA	TGCGCCAGCAGCCAGGTGGCACCGCCAAATCAGCCCCAGCATTTT	CASSQVAPPNQPQHF
TRBJ2-7	TRBV2	NA	NA	TGTGCCAGCAGCCGGGACAACTACGAGCAGTACTTC	CASSRDNYEQYF
TRBJ1-2	TRBV27	NA	NA	TGTGCCAGCAGTCCCACGTCTACACAGGTTTCCCTCTATGGCTACACCTTC	CASSPTSTQVSLYGYTF
TRBJ2-7	TRBV12-5	once	TRBD2	TGTGCTAGTGGTTTGGACAGCGGGGGAACAAACTACGAGCAGTACTTC	CASGLDSGGTNYEQYF
TRBJ2-1	TRBV15	NA	NA	TGTGCCACCAGCAGAGATAGGCTAGTAGGCGATGAGCAGTTCTTC	CATSRDRLVGDEQFF
TRBJ1-1	TRBV6-5	NA	TRBD1	TGTGCCAGCAGTAAACTCGGGACAGGGGGAACTGAAGCTTTCTTT	CASSKLGTGGTEAFF
TRBJ2-1	TRBV4-3	NA	TRBD1	TGCGCCAGCAGTCCGGCGACCGGGACAGGGGGAAATGAGCAGTTCTTC	CASSPATGTGGNEQFF
TRBJ2-2	TRBV5-8	NA	TRBD1	TGTGCCAGCAGCTCAAGGGACAGGACTACCGGGGAGCTGTTTTTT	CASSSRDRTTGELFF
TRBJ2-2	TRBV13	NA	NA	TGTGCCAGCAGCGTCCTCGGAGGCGGGAACACCGGGGAGCTGTTTTTT	CASSVLGGGNTGELFF
TRBJ2-5	TRBV5-4	NA	NA	TGTGCCAGCAGCCCGGGCGGGGGCGGGCGGGAGACCCAGTACTTC	CASSPGGGGRETQYF
TRBJ1-3	TRBV6-5	NA	TRBD1	TGTGCCAGCAGCCTCGGGACAGGGCACAACACCATATATTTT	CASSLGTGHNTIYF
TRBJ2-5	TRBV19	NA	TRBD2	TGTGCCAGTAGTATACAGCGGGGGGCTGGGGAGACCCAGTACTTC	CASSIQRGAGETQYF
TRBJ2-1	TRBV6-6	NA	NA	TGTGCCAGCAGCAGGTCCTCCTACAATGAGCAGTTCTTC	CASSRSSYNEQFF
TRBJ2-2	TRBV7-2	NA	TRBD1	TGTGCCAGCAGCACAGGGGACAGGGTCCGGGAGCTGTTTTTT	CASSTGDRVRELFF
TRBJ2-5	TRBV27	NA	TRBD2	TGTGCCAGCAGTTGGACTAGCGGGAGTTTGGCGACCCAGTACTTC	CASSWTSGSLATQYF
TRBJ2-2	TRBV23-1	NA	TRBD1	TGCGCCAGCAGTCAAACCTTCCCGGGACAGGTTCCTACCGGGGAGCTGTTTTTT	CASSQTFPGQVPTGELFF
TRBJ2-3	TRBV5-1	NA	NA	TGCGCCAGCAGCCCGCCCGGGACTCCTCGCGCGGATACGCAGTATTTT	CASSPPGTPRADTQYF
TRBJ1-2	TRBV12-3/TRBV12-4	NA	NA	TGTGCCAGCACTTCCGGGGACTATGGCTACACCTTC	CASTSGDYGYTF
TRBJ2-1	TRBV6-1	NA	NA	TGTGCCAGCAGTGAATCTAGCGGAGGGGGATACAATGAGCAGTTCTTC	CASSESSGGGYNEQFF
TRBJ1-5	TRBV19	NA	NA	TGTGCCAGTACGGGGGTTTATAGCAATCAGCCCCAGCATTTT	CASTGVYSNQPQHF
TRBJ1-5	TRBV12-1	NA	NA	TGTGCCAGCAGCTACCCAAAGGGTGACGCAAATTGGGACAGCTATAATCAGCCCCAGCATTTT	CASSYPKGDANWDSYNQPQHF
TRBJ2-6	TRBV18	once	NA	TGTGCCAGCTCACCAGGAGTCTCTGGGGCCAACGTCCTGACTTTC	CASSPGVSGANVLTF
TRBJ1-6	TRBV11-2	NA	NA	TGTGCCAGCAGCTTAGATACAGTGTCAGGATCACCCCTCCACTTT	CASSLDTVSGSPLHF